The next 10 T cell receptor beta chains were all read from a single sample in a study of CD8 T cells in ankylosing spondylitis. TCRdb recomputed calls from the 5' RACE reads with MiXCR, one row per CDR3 protein. Here the sample spans about 280,000 distinct CDR3 sequences, 20% being singletons. Material: blood, either unsorted or a sorted T cell fraction (not recorded which). The origin of the receptors is a male donor with ankylosing spondylitis or in good health (not recorded which).

This rearrangement joins TRBV5-1 to TRBJ2-7, with a tentative D call TRBD1 (5 bases). CDR3 length: 14 amino acids. From germline, CDR1 is SGHRS and CDR2 YFSETQ. Trimming cost V 4 bases and J 3 bases, with 14 bases left between them. In nucleotides, the CDR3 is TGCGCCAGCAGCGAAGGTGCAGGGAACTACGAGCAGTACGTC. It encodes CASSEGAGNYEQYV.

The V and J genes are TRBV29-1 and TRBJ1-1, with a possible D match to TRBD1 (5 bases). The CDR3 runs to 14 residues. V was trimmed by 6 bases and J by 3 bases, leaving 17 bases between them. Germline CDR1 reads SQVTM; CDR2 reads ANQGSEA. In DNA form, the CDR3 reads TGCAGCGTAGATTCGGGGCGAAGGGACACTGAAGCTTTCTTT. It translates to CSVDSGRRDTEAFF.

In this sample, this clonotype turned up many times. The genes are TRBV3-1 and TRBJ2-1, with 10 positions matching TRBD1. The CDR3 runs to 16 residues. The V gene end was trimmed by 2 bases and the J gene end by 7 bases; junction bases not matched to a gene: 8. Per the germline V gene, CDR1 is LGHDT and CDR2 is YNNKEL (reference sequence). CDR3 residues: CASSQTTGGLSNEQFF. CDR3 nucleotide sequence: TGTGCCAGCAGCCAAACGACAGGGGGCTTGTCAAATGAGCAGTTCTTC.

This clonotype was seen a single time. The J gene is TRBJ2-3, the V gene TRBV20-1, with D perhaps matching TRBD2 (7 bases). The germline V gene has CDR1 DFQATT and CDR2 SNEGSKA (reference sequence). The CDR3 totals 16 residues. Trimming removed 4 bases from V and 2 bases from J, with 19 bases in between. The DNA for the CDR3 is TGCAGTGCTACTAGAGGGAAGCGGGACAACACAGATACGCAGTATTTT. It specifies CSATRGKRDNTDTQYF.

The V and J genes are TRBV29-1 and TRBJ2-5; D possibly corresponds to TRBD2 (5 bases). CDR1 is SQVTM, CDR2 ANQGSEA, per germline. This CDR3 comprises 12 residues. V lost 4 bases and J lost 1, with 7 bases in between. The CDR3 sequence is CSVGTFQETQYF. In DNA, the CDR3 is TGCAGCGTTGGGACTTTCCAAGAGACCCAGTACTTC.

This clonotype was seen ten or more times. V and J are TRBV29-1 and TRBJ2-3; D remains ambiguous. CDR1 is SQVTM and CDR2 is ANQGSEA in the germline V gene. Trimming left V 4 bases short and J 9 bases short, with 11 bases between. CDR3 length equals 11 residues. Here the CDR3 reads CSVVNLPTQYF. CDR3 nucleotide sequence: TGCAGCGTTGTTAATTTGCCAACGCAGTATTTT.

This clonotype was detected ten times or more. The rearrangement links TRBV9 to TRBJ2-1; D unclear. CDR1 SGDLS and CDR2 YYNGEE come from the germline V gene. The CDR3 is 12 amino acids. V shed 4 bases and J shed 4 bases, with 6 bases lying between them. This chain's CDR3 is CASSPYYNEQFF. CDR3 DNA: TGTGCCAGCAGCCCGTATTACAATGAGCAGTTCTTC.

This clonotype was counted ten times or more. The rearrangement joins TRBV29-1 to TRBJ2-4; 14 bases align to TRBD2. CDR1 and CDR2 from the germline V gene are SQVTM and ANQGSEA. There are 14 residues in the CDR3. Germline trimming cut 6 bases from V and 6 bases from J; bases unmatched to any gene: 4. CDR3 DNA: TGCAGCGTGACTAGCGGGAGGGCCGGAAACATTCAGTACTTC. It specifies CSVTSGRAGNIQYF.

In DNA form, the CDR3 reads TGTGCCAGCAGTTACTCGCTCGAGGGAGGGACCCAGTACTTC. Translating gives CASSYSLEGGTQYF. This chain links TRBV6-2 or TRBV6-3 with TRBJ2-5, with D tentatively TRBD2 (6 bases). The CDR3 loop spans 14 amino acids. V gave up 0 bases and J gave up 7 bases, with 12 bases separating them. The germline gives CDR1 MNHEY, CDR2 SVGEGT.

The chain joins TRBV6-1 to TRBJ2-7; 8 bases fit TRBD2. Germline V gene sequence: CDR1 MNHNS, CDR2 SASEGT. J lost 7 bases, V lost 8 bases, and 7 bases had no gene match. CDR3 length: 12 amino acids. CDR3 in DNA: TGTGCCAGCCGGGAGGGGACCTCTGAGCAGTACGTC. The encoded protein is CASREGTSEQYV.